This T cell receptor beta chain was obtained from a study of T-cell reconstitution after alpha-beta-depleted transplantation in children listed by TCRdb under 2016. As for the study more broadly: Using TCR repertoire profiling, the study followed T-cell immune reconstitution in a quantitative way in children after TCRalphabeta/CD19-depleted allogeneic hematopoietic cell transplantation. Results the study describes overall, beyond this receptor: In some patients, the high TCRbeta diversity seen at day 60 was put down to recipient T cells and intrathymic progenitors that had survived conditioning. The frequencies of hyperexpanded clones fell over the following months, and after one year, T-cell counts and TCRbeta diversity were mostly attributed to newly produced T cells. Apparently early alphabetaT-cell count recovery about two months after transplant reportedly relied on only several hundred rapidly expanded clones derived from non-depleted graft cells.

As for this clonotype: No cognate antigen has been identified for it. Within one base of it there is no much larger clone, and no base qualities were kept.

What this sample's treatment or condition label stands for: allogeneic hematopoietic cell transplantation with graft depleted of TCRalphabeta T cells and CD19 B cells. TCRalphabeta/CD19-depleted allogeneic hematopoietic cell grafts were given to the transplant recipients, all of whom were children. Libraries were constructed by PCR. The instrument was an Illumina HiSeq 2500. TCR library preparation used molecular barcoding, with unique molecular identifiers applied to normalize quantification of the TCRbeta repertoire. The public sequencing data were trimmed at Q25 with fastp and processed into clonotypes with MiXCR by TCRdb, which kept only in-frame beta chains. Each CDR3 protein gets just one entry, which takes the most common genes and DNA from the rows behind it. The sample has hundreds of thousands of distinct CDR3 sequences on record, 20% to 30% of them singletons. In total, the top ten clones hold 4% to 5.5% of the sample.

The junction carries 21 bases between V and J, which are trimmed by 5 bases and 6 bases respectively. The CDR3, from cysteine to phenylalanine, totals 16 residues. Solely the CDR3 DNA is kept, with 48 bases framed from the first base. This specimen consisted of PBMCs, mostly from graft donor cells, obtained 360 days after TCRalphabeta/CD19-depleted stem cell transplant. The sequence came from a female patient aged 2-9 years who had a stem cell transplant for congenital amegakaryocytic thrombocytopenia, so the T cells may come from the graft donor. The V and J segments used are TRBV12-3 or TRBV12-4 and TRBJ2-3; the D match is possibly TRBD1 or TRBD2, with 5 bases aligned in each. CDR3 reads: CASSIKKGLLGDTQYF. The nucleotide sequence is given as TGTGCCAGCAGTATAAAGAAGGGGCTACTAGGGGATACGCAGTATTTT.